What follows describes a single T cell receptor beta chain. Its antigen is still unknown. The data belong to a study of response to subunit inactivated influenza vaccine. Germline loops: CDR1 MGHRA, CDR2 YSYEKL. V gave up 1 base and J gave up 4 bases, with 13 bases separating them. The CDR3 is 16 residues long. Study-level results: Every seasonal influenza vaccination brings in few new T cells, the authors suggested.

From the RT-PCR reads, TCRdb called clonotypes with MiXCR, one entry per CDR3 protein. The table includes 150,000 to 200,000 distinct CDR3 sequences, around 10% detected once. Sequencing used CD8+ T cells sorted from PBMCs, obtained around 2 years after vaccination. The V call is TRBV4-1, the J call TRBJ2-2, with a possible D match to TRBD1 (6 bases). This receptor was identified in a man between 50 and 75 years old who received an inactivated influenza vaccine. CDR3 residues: CASSQVGGTGTGELFF. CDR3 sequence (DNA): TGCGCCAGCAGCCAAGTAGGGGGAACGGGCACCGGGGAGCTGTTTTTT.